The T cell receptor (beta chain) described here comes from a study of shared clonotypes between healthy human individuals (dated by TCRdb to 2018 to 2021). Looking at the study overall: The cohort included a few men and a couple of women between 18 and 49 years of age. Between about 0.94 and 8.9 billion PBMCs per donor were obtained by leukapheresis. For each donor, CD4 naive and CD4 memory were each run on three plates, CD8 naive on two plates, and CD8 memory on one plate. To increase sequencing depth and limit assay-specific biases, TCR repertoire library preparation and sequencing were carried out by different laboratories using diverse techniques. The study deeply sequenced blood TCR repertoires of about 5 healthy adults to estimate repertoire size and the extent of clonotype sharing between individuals. What the authors observed across the whole study: Across a handful of donors, approximately 4.9% of naive CD4, 3% to 3.5% of naive CD8, about 2.3% of memory CD4, and approximately 0.42% of memory CD8 clonotypes were shared. Compared with non-shared clonotypes, clonotypes shared by all four sorted-subset donors had higher generation probabilities. Estimated clonotype richness was generally larger for naive than for memory subsets. Even with the large sequencing depth, rarefaction of the sorted-subset datasets indicated that sequencing was incomplete. The small number of donors limited the genetic and exposure-history diversity represented. Sampling was restricted to blood, and TCR repertoires in tissue are likely to differ from TCR repertoires in blood. Pairwise subsampling led to the expectation that sequencing depth would affect the degree of clonotype sharing among donors.

Using the deep immunoSEQ assay, multiplex PCR amplified TCR CDR3 regions from genomic DNA. For each cell subset, the extracted genomic DNA was distributed evenly across all wells of several immunoSEQ 96-well plates, and each plate served as one replicate. For sorted subsets, each replicate PCR was loaded with about 0.2 ug genomic DNA, equivalent to 32,000 or so T cell genomes. Purified libraries were measured with a Qubit 3.0 fluorometer, size-checked on a Bioanalyzer 2100, and measured again with the KAPA Library Quantification kit. Each immunoSEQ 96-well plate was sequenced on its own single-read 150-cycle Illumina NextSeq 550 flow cell. As for the authors' bioinformatics: Because the immunoSEQ output held only junctional sequences and lacked quality scores, the filtering could not match the filtering applied to full-length reads. Sequences were annotated with PyIR, a Python wrapper for IgBLAST v1.9, and V/J genes and CDR3 were assigned using IMGT germline references. Reads were filtered out if the reads had weak V/J assignments (E-value above 1e-6), no CDR3, stop codons, out-of-frame junctions, or ambiguous translated residues. A V3J clonotype was defined by an identical inferred V gene, J gene, and CDR3 amino acid sequence. Percentage overlap between repertoires was calculated by dividing the number of shared unique clonotypes by the size of the smaller repertoire. Richness of each repertoire was evaluated using RTK rarefaction, the Chao1 estimator, and Recon v2.1 estimates of unobserved clonotypes. Generation probabilities were computed with OLGA for all TCRbeta clonotypes obtained by the gDNA method from several donors. Here the immuneACCESS table is served through TCRdb, limited to in-frame sequences with V and J called. Missing clones are a known gap in these copies; in checked studies unresolved V genes cover under half, and the rest lacks a known reason. The V and J calls and the clone size are those of that table, but D and trimming were determined from the DNA. This sample is represented by around 700,000 clones; 72% of them were singletons. Around 2% of the sample is held by the ten biggest clonotypes.

This clone has just a few counts. It lacks a known antigen. No qualities accompany the bases; no much larger clone lies one base away. The donors were healthy, HIV-negative adults who had no recently reported acute infections or vaccinations. Every donor was a Caucasian adult living in Nashville, Tennessee, USA. CD4+ T cells were enriched through magnetic negative selection, after which naive cells were positively selected on CD45RA and the remaining negative fraction served as the memory subset. Blood was collected by leukapheresis, and PBMCs were isolated by Ficoll-Histopaque density gradient centrifugation and then cryopreserved in liquid nitrogen vapor phase. Analytical flow cytometry was used to check the purity and quantity of each magnetically sorted T cell population. Each sorted fraction had its genomic DNA isolated and then quantified by UV absorbance on a Nanodrop 2000c. The junction shows trimming of 5 bases on V and 2 bases on J, and the gene matches do not reach 12 bases of it. From cysteine to phenylalanine, the CDR3 is 17 amino acids long. The entry retains the CDR3 DNA only, 51 bases that are in frame from base 1. Per the germline V gene, SGHVS is the CDR1 and FNYEAQ is the CDR2.

The sequenced material came from memory CD4+ T cells sorted from blood. What this sample's cell subset or site label stands for: CD45RA-negative fraction. The V and J segments used are TRBV7-6 and TRBJ2-5, and TRBD2 aligns with 9 junction nucleotides. The sequence derives from a woman in her twenties or thirties in good health. CDR3 loop: CASSRAGTSFFQETQYF. Here is the DNA: TGTGCCAGCAGCCGGGCCGGGACTAGCTTCTTTCAAGAGACCCAGTACTTC.